The 32 T cell receptor beta chains below all came from one sample that was sequenced in a study of T cell responses to AZD1222 COVID-19 vaccine. Sequenced by immunoSEQ multiplex PCR; TCRdb stores in-frame clones only, minus some. This sample has 85,000 to 110,000 clones, with over 75% found just once. This material consisted of peripheral blood, taken on day 0 of AZD1222 vaccination. The receptors originated from an adult in good health.

The chain carries TRBV28 and TRBJ2-5, with 10 bases fitting TRBD1. CDR1 and CDR2 (germline): MDHEN, SYDVKM. Trimming at V came to 4 bases and at J to 2 bases, leaving 7 bases not matched to a gene. The CDR3 contains 16 residues. This chain's CDR3 is CASSSLGTGVQETQYF. CDR3 nucleotides: TGTGCCAGCAGTTCGCTAGGGACAGGGGTTCAAGAGACCCAGTACTTC.

The rearrangement uses TRBV6-5 and TRBJ1-1; D is perhaps TRBD1 (6 bases). The V end was cut by 2 bases, the J end by 7 bases, with 11 bases between. Germline CDR1 MNHEY, CDR2 SVGAGI. The CDR3 is made up of 13 amino acids. The CDR3 DNA follows: TGTGCCAGCAGTTACCGAGGGGGGAATGAAGCTTTCTTT. Protein sequence: CASSYRGGNEAFF.

The rearrangement uses TRBV29-1 and TRBJ1-1; D remains ambiguous. Trimming stripped 1 base from V and 2 bases from J, with 8 bases between. CDR3 length equals 13 residues. CDR1 SQVTM and CDR2 ANQGSEA come from the germline V gene. The CDR3 DNA is TGCAGCGTTGAAGCGTGGGCTAACACTGAAGCTTTCTTT. Encoded protein: CSVEAWANTEAFF.

The chain uses TRBV6-5 and TRBJ2-3; a weak D match, TRBD2 (6 bases). The V and J ends lost 0 bases and 1 base respectively, with 8 bases between them. Germline V gene data show CDR1 as MNHEY and CDR2 as SVGAGI. CDR3 length: 15 amino acids. CDR3 sequence: CASSYSGGGTDTQYF. The CDR3 coding sequence is TGTGCCAGCAGTTACTCGGGGGGAGGCACAGATACGCAGTATTTT.

This sequence joins TRBV14 and TRBJ1-1; D gene uncertain. V was trimmed by 1 base and J by 5 bases, leaving 14 bases between them. The CDR3 is 15 amino acids. The germline CDR1 and CDR2 sequences are SGHDN and FVKESK. CDR3 loop: CASSQVGKERTEAFF. In nucleotides, the CDR3 is TGTGCCAGCAGCCAAGTGGGCAAAGAGAGGACTGAAGCTTTCTTT. The entire variable domain, with the rest obtained from reference TRBV14 and TRBJ1-1, is as follows: EAGVTQFPSHSVIEKGQTVTLRCDPISGHDNLYWYRRVMGKEIKFLLHFVKESKQDESGMPNNRFLAERTGGTYSTLKVQPAELEDSGVYFCASSQVGKERTEAFFGQGTRLTVV.

In this sample, this clone turned up a few times. The rearrangement uses TRBV2 and TRBJ2-3, with no clear D. From germline, CDR1 is SNHLY and CDR2 FYNNEI. This CDR3 is built from 15 residues. V was pared by 3 bases and J by 2 bases, with 12 bases between. CDR3 in amino acids: CASSDGGRPTDTQYF. The DNA of the CDR3 is TGTGCCAGCAGTGACGGCGGCAGGCCCACAGATACGCAGTATTTT.

This chain uses TRBV3-1 (or the pseudogene TRBV3-2) with TRBJ1-5; tentative D call: TRBD1 (5 bases). The CDR3 covers 15 residues. V was clipped by 5 bases and J by 5 bases, with 16 bases between them. Per the germline V gene, CDR1 is LGHDT and CDR2 is YNNKEL (reference sequence). CDR3 bases: TGTGCCAGCAGCTCCTCGGGGGTTCACGATCAGCCCCAGCATTTT. Residues: CASSSSGVHDQPQHF.

V and J are TRBV13 and TRBJ2-4, with 13 bases that match TRBD2. V was clipped by 5 bases and J by 4 bases; unmatched bases: 2. Germline values: CDR1 PRHDT, CDR2 FYEKMQ (reference sequence). This CDR3 spans 15 amino acids. The CDR3 sequence is CASSPGLAGKNIQYF. CDR3 bases: TGTGCCAGCAGCCCGGGACTAGCGGGGAAAAACATTCAGTACTTC.

The chain is built from TRBV24-1 and TRBJ2-3, with D possibly being TRBD1 or TRBD2 (6 bases each). With 5 bases removed from V and 1 base from J, the gap between germline ends came to 9 bases. The CDR3 spans 14 residues. Germline-derived CDR1 and CDR2 are KGHDR and SFDVKD. For the CDR3, the DNA is TGTGCCACCAGTGTGGGGGGCGGCACAGATACGCAGTATTTT. It is translated as CATSVGGGTDTQYF.

By share, this clone ranks as large. The chain couples TRBV18 to TRBJ2-1; no clear D gene. V was cut by 3 bases and J by 4 bases, with 16 bases left in between. Germline V gene sequence: CDR1 KGHSH, CDR2 LQKENI. CDR3 length: 16 residues. CDR3 coding DNA: TGTGCCAGCTCACCGGCCGGGCGGACGGGTTACAATGAGCAGTTCTTC. Protein product: CASSPAGRTGYNEQFF.

This chain connects TRBV15 to TRBJ2-6; D not resolved. The germline V gene has CDR1 LNHNV and CDR2 YYDKDF (reference sequence). The CDR3 runs to 16 residues. Trimming cost V 0 bases and J 0 bases, with 6 bases left between them. The CDR3 here is CATSRDRYSGANVLTF. The CDR3 nucleotides are TGTGCCACCAGCAGAGATCGGTACTCTGGGGCCAACGTCCTGACTTTC.

The rearrangement links TRBV11-1 to TRBJ2-7; D unclear. V was trimmed by 0 bases and J by 6 bases, leaving 9 bases between them. Germline V gives CDR1 SGHAT, CDR2 FQDESV (reference sequence). CDR3 length: 13 amino acids. CDR3 bases: TGTGCCAGCAGCTTAGCGCCGACAAGCGAGCAGTACTTC. It specifies CASSLAPTSEQYF.

This clone appeared once. The rearrangement links TRBV10-3 to TRBJ2-1; D is possibly TRBD2 (5 bases). Trimming removed 2 bases from V and 8 bases from J, with 13 bases in between. Germline CDR1 and CDR2: ENHRY and SYGVKD. This CDR3 has 14 amino acids. Written as DNA, the CDR3 is TGTGCCATCAGTGAGGAGGTGGGAGCCGATGAGCAGTTCTTC. Its protein product is CAISEEVGADEQFF.

V and J are TRBV11-3 and TRBJ2-3; TRBD2 matches at 10 bases. V was pared by 5 bases and J by 2 bases, with 7 bases of the junction left unmatched. The CDR3 extends over 16 amino acids. Germline V gene data show CDR1 as SGHNT and CDR2 as YENEEA. The CDR3: CASSIGTSEITDTQYF. CDR3 bases: TGTGCCAGCAGCATCGGGACTAGCGAGATCACAGATACGCAGTATTTT.

The gene calls are TRBV7-6 and TRBJ2-5; D might be TRBD2 (5 bases). The V and J ends lost 5 bases and 0 bases respectively, with 13 bases between them. The CDR3 runs to 15 residues. The germline V gene encodes CDR1 SGHVS and CDR2 FNYEAQ. CDR3 protein: CASSIWTDYQETQYF. CDR3 coding DNA: TGTGCCAGCAGCATCTGGACGGACTACCAAGAGACCCAGTACTTC.

The V and J genes are TRBV18 and TRBJ2-7; TRBD1 might be the D (6 bases). V gave up 0 bases and J gave up 4 bases, with 10 bases separating them. The CDR3 length is 14 residues. The germline CDR1 and CDR2 sequences are KGHSH and LQKENI. The CDR3, as DNA: TGTGCCAGCTCACCACCGCCAGGGGCGTACGAGCAGTACTTC. Residues: CASSPPPGAYEQYF.

This clone was seen a few times. V usage is TRBV9 and J usage is TRBJ1-1, with D hard to call. Trimming pared 0 bases from V and 0 bases from J, leaving 6 bases between. Germline V gene sequence: CDR1 SGDLS, CDR2 YYNGEE. This CDR3 contains 14 residues. The CDR3 DNA reads TGTGCCAGCAGCGTAGACCGGATGAACACTGAAGCTTTCTTT. It is translated as CASSVDRMNTEAFF.

The chain combines TRBV15 with TRBJ2-2, with no clear D. Germline lookup yields CDR1 LNHNV and CDR2 YYDKDF (reference sequence). Trimming took off 3 bases at V and 5 bases at J, with 4 bases between the two ends. The length of the CDR3 is 12 residues. CDR3 loop: CATSRGTGELFF. For the CDR3, the DNA is TGTGCCACCAGCAGGGGAACCGGGGAGCTGTTTTTT.

The chain recombines TRBV10-3 with TRBJ2-5; 11 nucleotides match TRBD2. The junction had 6 bases not matched to a gene; V was cut back by 4 bases and J by 5 bases. Looked up from germline, CDR1 is ENHRY and CDR2 is SYGVKD. The CDR3 length is 15 residues. This CDR3 reads CAISVSGRAGETQYF. DNA of the CDR3: TGTGCCATCAGTGTTAGCGGGAGGGCCGGGGAGACCCAGTACTTC.

The chain recombines TRBV6-5 with TRBJ2-7; D not certain. Trimming left V 4 bases short and J 6 bases short, with 7 bases between. Germline assignment: CDR1 MNHEY and CDR2 SVGAGI. The CDR3 has 11 amino acids. In DNA form, the CDR3 reads TGTGCCAGCAGTTCAGCTAGCGAGCAGTACTTC. Amino acids: CASSSASEQYF.

The V gene is TRBV14, the J gene TRBJ1-1, with D hard to call. The V gene lost 0 bases and the J gene lost 6 bases, with 14 bases spanning the gap. Germline assignment: CDR1 SGHDN and CDR2 FVKESK. The CDR3 is made up of 15 amino acids. CDR3 nucleotide sequence: TGTGCCAGCAGCCAAGATGGCGTCCCGGGCGCTGAAGCTTTCTTT. It codes for CASSQDGVPGAEAFF.

V and J are TRBV30 and TRBJ2-7, with D tentatively TRBD2 (5 bases). Germline values: CDR1 GTSNPN, CDR2 SVGIG (reference sequence). CDR3 length: 13 residues. Trimming took 0 bases from V and 4 from J, leaving 10 bases between them. CDR3 nucleotide sequence: TGTGCCTGGAGTGTACCAAGGAGGTACGAGCAGTACTTC. Its translation is CAWSVPRRYEQYF. Based on the CDR3 plus reference TRBV30 and TRBJ2-7, the full variable domain is SQTIHQWPATLVQPVGSPLSLECTVEGTSNPNLYWYRQAAGRGLQLLFYSVGIGQISSEVPQNLSASRPQDRQFILSSKKLLLSDSGFYLCAWSVPRRYEQYFGPGTRLTVT.

This clone was found once. The J gene is TRBJ2-3, the V gene TRBV25-1; possible D gene TRBD2, 6 bases. The CDR3 loop spans 14 amino acids. The V gene's germline CDR1 is MGHDK and CDR2 SYGVNS. V dropped 4 bases and J dropped 1 base, with 9 bases sitting between them. The DNA of the CDR3 is TGTGCCAGCAGTGCGTCGGGGGGCACAGATACGCAGTATTTT. Translation: CASSASGGTDTQYF.

V and J are TRBV7-6 and TRBJ2-3; a weak D match, TRBD1 (5 bases). This CDR3 contains 17 residues. V was trimmed by 5 bases and J by 0 bases, leaving 18 bases between them. Per germline, CDR1 SGHVS and CDR2 FNYEAQ. The CDR3 here is CASSDRGWGTSTDTQYF. CDR3 sequence (DNA): TGTGCCAGCAGCGATAGGGGTTGGGGAACTAGCACAGATACGCAGTATTTT. Looking up the rest from reference TRBV7-6 and TRBJ2-3 gives the full variable domain: GAGVSQSPRYKVTKRGQDVALRCDPISGHVSLYWYRQALGQGPEFLTYFNYEAQQDKSGLPNDRFSAERPEGSISTLTIQRTEQRDSAMYRCASSDRGWGTSTDTQYFGPGTRLTVL.

This chain connects TRBV19 to TRBJ2-7, with TRBD1 matching over 11 bases. CDR1 is LNHDA and CDR2 is SQIVND in the germline V gene (reference sequence). The length of the CDR3 is 14 residues. V shed 8 bases and J 3 bases; nucleotides not matched to a gene: 6. The chain's CDR3 is CASAWTGGNYEQYF. In DNA form, the CDR3 reads TGTGCCAGTGCTTGGACAGGGGGCAACTACGAGCAGTACTTC.

The chain combines TRBV7-2 with TRBJ1-5; TRBD1 matches at 7 bases. Unmatched junction bases numbered 13, after V lost 0 bases and J lost 14 bases. The CDR3 runs to 15 residues. Germline-derived CDR1 and CDR2 are SGHTA and FQGNSA. The DNA for the CDR3 is TGTGCCAGCAGCTTAGCTTGGGACAGCCCCAAGCAAAAGCATTTT. This gives the protein CASSLAWDSPKQKHF.

The DNA of the CDR3 is TGTGCCAGCAGCTTGGACGACAGGGTTCCGGAAGAGACCCAGTACTTC. Residues: CASSLDDRVPEETQYF. This chain connects TRBV5-5 to TRBJ2-5; 7 nucleotides agree with TRBD1. The V segment lost 0 bases and the J segment 3 bases; nucleotides outside the gene matches: 8. The CDR3 is made up of 16 amino acids. CDR1 is SGHKS and CDR2 is YYEKEE in the germline V gene (reference sequence).

This chain links TRBV7-9 with TRBJ2-7, with TRBD1 matching 11 bases. The CDR3 length is 15 residues. CDR1 SEHNR and CDR2 FQNEAQ come from the germline V gene (reference sequence). J was trimmed by 6 bases and V by 3 bases; bases with no gene match: 7. Here the CDR3 DNA reads TGTGCCAGCAGCTTGTTGGGACAGGGGGGTTCCGAGCAGTACTTC. It is translated as CASSLLGQGGSEQYF.

The chain has TRBV7-6 and TRBJ2-2; D possibly uses TRBD1 or TRBD2 (5 bases each). Germline V lookup: CDR1 SGHVS, CDR2 FNYEAQ. Trimming pared 1 base from V and 3 bases from J, leaving 9 bases between. This CDR3 is 15 amino acids long. The DNA of the CDR3 is TGTGCCAGCAGCTTAGGGGTGGGGGACACCGGGGAGCTGTTTTTT. Its protein is CASSLGVGDTGELFF.

DNA for the CDR3: TGTGCCTGGAGTCCCACAGGGGAAGGGGGCTACACCTTC. This gives the protein CAWSPTGEGGYTF. The gene calls are TRBV30 and TRBJ1-2, with TRBD1 matching over 7 bases. The CDR3 has 13 residues. J was trimmed by 8 bases and V by 2 bases; bases with no gene match: 8. CDR1 is GTSNPN and CDR2 is SVGIG in the germline V gene (reference sequence).

The chain has TRBV7-5 and TRBJ1-5. TRBV7-5 is a listed pseudogene. The CDR3 covers 13 residues. CDR3 sequence reads: CARRFLSNQPQHF. The CDR3 coding sequence is TGTGCCAGAAGGTTTCTATCGAATCAGCCCCAGCATTTT.

The rearrangement joins TRBV19 to TRBJ2-7; 8 nucleotides line up with TRBD1. The trim removed 6 bases at V and 6 bases at J, leaving 10 bases unmatched. This CDR3 has 14 amino acids. Germline lookup yields CDR1 LNHDA and CDR2 SQIVND (reference sequence). The CDR3 here is CASSRRQGASEQYF. CDR3 nucleotides: TGTGCCAGTAGCCGCCGGCAGGGGGCGTCCGAGCAGTACTTC.